The next 9 T cell receptor beta chains were all read from a single sample in a study of cytomegalovirus exposure and HLA in healthy donors. Sequencing used immunoSEQ multiplex PCR; TCRdb keeps in-frame clones, though not all of them. The sample lists 140,000 to 150,000 clones; 87% were seen once. Sequenced sample: PBMCs. Every receptor here comes from a man younger than 35 in good health and CMV-seropositive.

The chain employs TRBV28 and TRBJ1-5; 9 nucleotides line up with TRBD1. Looked up from germline, CDR1 is MDHEN and CDR2 is SYDVKM. CDR3 size: 17 residues. V shed 5 bases, J shed 2 bases, and the junction held 10 bases outside the gene matches. The CDR3 sequence: CASSPRTGARGNQPQHF. The CDR3 DNA sequence: TGTGCCAGCAGTCCACGGACAGGGGCCAGGGGCAATCAGCCCCAGCATTTT.

This clone appeared once. V gene TRBV5-1 combines with J gene TRBJ2-3, with TRBD2 matching over 10 bases. This CDR3 is 19 amino acids long. CDR1 and CDR2 (germline): SGHRS, YFSETQ. V was clipped by 0 bases and J by 2 bases; unmatched bases: 12. The CDR3 sequence: CASSLVAGGLSASTDTQYF. CDR3 nucleotide sequence: TGCGCCAGCAGCTTGGTAGCGGGGGGCCTCTCCGCTTCCACAGATACGCAGTATTTT.

The rearrangement uses TRBV30 and TRBJ2-1, with 9 bases that match TRBD2. There are 14 residues in the CDR3. Per germline, CDR1 GTSNPN and CDR2 SVGIG (reference sequence). Germline trimming cut 3 bases from V and 10 bases from J; bases unmatched to any gene: 10. Here the CDR3 reads CAWRKSGGNGEQFF. The CDR3 region has the DNA TGTGCCTGGAGAAAGAGCGGGGGGAACGGGGAGCAGTTCTTC. Using reference TRBV30 and TRBJ2-1 for the parts outside the CDR3, the full variable domain is SQTIHQWPATLVQPVGSPLSLECTVEGTSNPNLYWYRQAAGRGLQLLFYSVGIGQISSEVPQNLSASRPQDRQFILSSKKLLLSDSGFYLCAWRKSGGNGEQFFGPGTRLTVL.

The V and J genes are TRBV13 and TRBJ2-3, with TRBD1 identical over 9 bases. The V gene end was trimmed by 8 bases and the J gene end by 5 bases; junction bases not matched to a gene: 8. The germline V gene encodes CDR1 PRHDT and CDR2 FYEKMQ (reference sequence). There are 14 residues in the CDR3. The CDR3 coding sequence is TGTGCCAGCCTCCGGGACAGGGTTGAAGATACGCAGTATTTT. Amino acid sequence: CASLRDRVEDTQYF.

The V call is TRBV6-5, the J call TRBJ2-1, with D maybe TRBD2 (6 bases). CDR3 length: 14 residues. V lost 5 bases to trimming and J lost 0 bases, with 8 bases between them. Germline CDR1 reads MNHEY; CDR2 reads SVGAGI. The CDR3 region is CASSGGSSYNEQFF. CDR3 nucleotide sequence: TGTGCCAGCAGTGGGGGGAGCTCCTACAATGAGCAGTTCTTC.

The chain carries TRBV10-3 and TRBJ1-1, with 10 positions matching TRBD1. The CDR3 sequence is 17 residues long. V lost 3 bases and J lost 1; bases outside the gene matches: 8. CDR1 and CDR2 from the germline V gene are ENHRY and SYGVKD. The CDR3 DNA sequence: TGTGCCATCAGTGATTCCGACAGGGGGCAAGAGAACACTGAAGCTTTCTTT. The encoded protein is CAISDSDRGQENTEAFF.

The rearrangement links TRBV11-3 to TRBJ2-2; no definite D call. Germline loops: CDR1 SGHNT, CDR2 YENEEA. Trimming cost V 5 bases and J 1 base, with 8 bases left between them. The CDR3 sequence is 14 residues long. The CDR3 region has the DNA TGTGCCAGCAGCCGTTTAATGAACACCGGGGAGCTGTTTTTT. This sequence encodes CASSRLMNTGELFF.

The V call is TRBV18, the J call TRBJ2-7, with 7 bases identical to TRBD1. J gave up 4 bases and V 3 bases, and 18 bases lay outside the gene matches. The CDR3 spans 18 residues. The germline CDR1 and CDR2 sequences are KGHSH and LQKENI. DNA of the CDR3: TGTGCCAGCTCACCGTCCGGACTTTTTACCGGGACAGAGTACGAGCAGTACTTC. It yields the protein CASSPSGLFTGTEYEQYF. The variable domain in full, completed from reference TRBV18 and TRBJ2-7, reads NAGVMQNPRHLVRRRGQEARLRCSPMKGHSHVYWYRQLPEEGLKFMVYLQKENIIDESGMPKERFSAEFPKEGPSILRIQQVVRGDSAAYFCASSPSGLFTGTEYEQYFGPGTRLTVT.

The chain combines TRBV10-1 with TRBJ2-1, with a possible D match to TRBD1 (5 bases). CDR1 is WNHNN and CDR2 is SYGVQD in the germline V gene (reference sequence). V was pared by 3 bases and J by 0 bases, with 9 bases between. The CDR3 is made up of 15 amino acids. The CDR3 is CASSEKGRSYNEQFF. In nucleotides, the CDR3 is TGCGCCAGCAGTGAAAAGGGGCGCTCCTACAATGAGCAGTTCTTC.